This TCR beta chain is from a study of CD8 T cells in cerebrospinal fluid in Alzheimer's disease (dated by TCRdb to 2020 to 2021). Context from the whole study: CSF T cell clonal expansion was assessed with two single-cell approaches: plate-based nested PCR sequencing and droplet-based sequencing. The study examined whether cerebrospinal fluid from healthy elderly individuals and from patients with neurodegenerative disease contained clonally expanded T cells. In the droplet-based CSF analysis comparing patients with controls, there were 9 healthy controls (around 11,000 cells) and 9 patients with MCI or Alzheimer's disease (just over 10,000 cells). A total of roughly 24 samples were covered by the CSF gene-expression analysis, in which Parkinson's disease patients were included. Here is what the overall study found, with its caveats: In pooled data, a highly expanded clone (at least 3% of TCRs) was found in 1 of 10 healthy subjects versus most of the 6 Alzheimer's patients. The overall clonality comparison included only samples with detectable clones (about eleven healthy, 5 MCI, 5 AD, 6 PD). In patients with MCI or Alzheimer's disease, the biggest CSF clone accounted for a larger percentage of TCRs than in controls. The authors warned that finding EBV-specific TCRs in CSF does not prove a causal connection between EBV and Alzheimer's disease. The EBV-specific clones were neither the most highly expanded clones nor enriched among patients.

Receptors were amplified or captured by 10x single-cell sequencing. CSF cells were profiled with 10X Genomics single-cell V(D)J and 5' gene-expression libraries. CSF single-cell TCR libraries were sequenced on an Illumina NextSeq550. Concerning the study's data processing: After V(D)J reads were mapped to the vdj-GRCh38 alts ensemble 2.0.0 reference, the Cell Ranger vdj pipeline was used to analyse the reads. A clonotype was defined as a group of cell barcodes sharing the same set of productive CDR3 nucleotide sequences. To connect clonality with transcriptional profiles, clonotype information was added to the gene-expression metadata in Seurat v3.0. Any CSF cell with more than 1,800 genes, more than 7,500 UMIs or more than 10% mitochondrial reads was excluded. To identify TCRs with known antigen specificity, CDR3-beta sequences were compared against VDJdb. Clone sharing was examined by network analysis using the R package qgraph, in which only TCRs with complete alpha and beta chains were included. Following TCRdb reprocessing, every CDR3 protein sequence forms one entry, and DNA is not provided. These V and J calls derive from TCRdb rather than the authors' analysis. The record for this sample contains about 480 distinct CDR3 sequences. Jointly, the top ten make up 40% to 45% of the sample.

Including cysteine and phenylalanine, the CDR3 has 13 amino acids. The record lacks a DNA sequence. CDR1 SNHLY and CDR2 FYNNEI are derived from the germline V gene. Because antigen-specific T cells had previously been reported in Parkinson's disease blood, the researchers used Parkinson's disease patients as a neurodegenerative disease comparison group. All participants were free of acute infectious disease and in good physical condition. Neurodegeneration in patients was confirmed with biomarkers including neurofilament, amyloid-beta and tau. A live/dead marker was used to sort live CSF cells for droplet-based sequencing. CSF was obtained by lumbar puncture, and immune cells were pelleted by centrifugation at 300g. Each CSF sample was examined for red blood cells, and any sample with blood contamination was excluded. CSF cells were cryopreserved in freezing medium, frozen at -80 degrees C overnight, and then transferred to liquid nitrogen for storage. Before analysis, CSF samples had been stored for less than seven months.

Turning to this clonotype: No cognate antigen has been identified for it.

Sample: cerebrospinal fluid. The sequence derives from a human donor with Parkinson's disease. The chain couples TRBV2 to TRBJ1-1. The CDR3 has the sequence CASMSVAYTEAFF. The reference TRBV2 and TRBJ1-1 proteins fill in what lies around the CDR3, so the full variable domain reads EPEVTQTPSHQVTQMGQEVILRCVPISNHLYFYWYRQILGQKVEFLVSFYNNEISEKSEIFDDQFSVERPDGSNFTLKIRSTKLEDSAMYFCASMSVAYTEAFFGQGTRLTVV.